This entry features one TCR beta chain sequence. Its antigen is not known. CDR3 length equals 16 residues. The data were taken from a study of persistence of HIV-infected CD4 T cells. Cells were stimulated with overlapping HIV-1 Gag 15-mer peptides. Memory cells lacking CD40L and CD69 with high CD45RO were sorted. A roughly 17-hour stimulation of CD8-depleted PBMCs used anti-CD28/CD49d costimulation, CD40-blocking antibody and enfuvirtide. The immunoSEQ assay was version 4, run in survey mode. Method: immunoSEQ multiplex PCR; TCRdb's copy keeps in-frame clones and lacks some. The table has about 39,000 clones, over 75% seen once; the top ten hold 5% to 7%. The study's findings and limits: TCR analyses could not target the rare provirus-carrying CMV-responding cells.

The clonotype comes from an adult with HIV. The donor label of this sample is uncertain. The starting material was cultured CD4+ T cells from PBMCs, obtained from a patient who received antiretroviral therapy. The chain couples TRBV21-1 to TRBJ1-3; TRBD1, the table's D call, lacks a check against the DNA. TRBV21-1 is a pseudogene locus. CDR3 region: CASSPDREGSGNTIYF. The CDR3, as DNA: TGTGCCAGCAGCCCGGACAGGGAAGGATCCGGAAACACCATATATTTT.